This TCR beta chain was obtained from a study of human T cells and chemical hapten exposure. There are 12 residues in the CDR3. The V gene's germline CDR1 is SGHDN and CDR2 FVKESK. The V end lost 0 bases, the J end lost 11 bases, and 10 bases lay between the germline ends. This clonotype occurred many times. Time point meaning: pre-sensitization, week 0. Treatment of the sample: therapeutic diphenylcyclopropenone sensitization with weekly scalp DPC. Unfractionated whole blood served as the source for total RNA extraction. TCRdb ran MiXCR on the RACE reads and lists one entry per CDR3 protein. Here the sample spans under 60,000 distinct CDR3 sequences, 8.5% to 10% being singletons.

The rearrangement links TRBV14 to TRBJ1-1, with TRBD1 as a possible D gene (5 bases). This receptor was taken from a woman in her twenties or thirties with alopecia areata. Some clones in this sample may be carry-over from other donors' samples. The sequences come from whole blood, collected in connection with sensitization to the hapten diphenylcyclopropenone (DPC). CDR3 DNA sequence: TGTGCCAGCAGCCAAGACAGGGTGGGTGCTTTCTTT. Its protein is CASSQDRVGAFF.